The source of this T cell receptor (beta chain) is a study of blood T cell repertoires in COVID-19. Study as a whole: Sources were T cells, B-cell-depleted T cells, or PBMCs; the material itself was cDNA or gDNA.

Clones were read by immunoSEQ multiplex PCR, and TCRdb kept only the in-frame ones, dropping some. The sample holds 95,000 to 100,000 clones, 91% seen once. The CDR3 extends over 15 amino acids. Germline loops: CDR1 SGHVS, CDR2 FNYEAQ. V lost 5 bases and J 0 bases, leaving 10 bases between the germline ends. Sequencing was done on a sample of peripheral blood. The clonotype originates from a man aged 45 to 65 with acute or convalescent COVID-19. The rearrangement uses TRBV7-6 and TRBJ2-2; tentatively, D is TRBD2 (5 bases). The CDR3 loop is CASSPGLANTGELFF. Written as DNA, the CDR3 is TGTGCCAGCAGCCCAGGACTCGCGAACACCGGGGAGCTGTTTTTT.